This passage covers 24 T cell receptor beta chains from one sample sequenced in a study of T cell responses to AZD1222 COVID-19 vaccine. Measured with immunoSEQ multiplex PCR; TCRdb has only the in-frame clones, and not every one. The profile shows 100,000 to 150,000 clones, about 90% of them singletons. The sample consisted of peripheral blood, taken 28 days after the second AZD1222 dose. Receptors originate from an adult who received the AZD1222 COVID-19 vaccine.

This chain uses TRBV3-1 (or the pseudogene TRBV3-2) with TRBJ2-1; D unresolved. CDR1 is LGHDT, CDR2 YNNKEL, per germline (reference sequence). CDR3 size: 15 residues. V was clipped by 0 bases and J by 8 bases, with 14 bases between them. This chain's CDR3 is CASSQDIVGSHEQFF. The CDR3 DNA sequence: TGTGCCAGCAGCCAAGATATTGTGGGTAGCCATGAGCAGTTCTTC.

The CDR3 protein is CASSYQGTRTQYF. The DNA of the CDR3 is TGTGCCAGTAGTTACCAGGGGACGCGTACGCAGTATTTT. The rearrangement links TRBV19 to TRBJ2-3, with D tentatively TRBD1 (6 bases). Per the germline V gene, CDR1 is LNHDA and CDR2 is SQIVND (reference sequence). The V end lost 5 bases, the J end lost 8 bases, and 14 bases lay between the germline ends. The CDR3 is 13 amino acids. Filled out from reference TRBV19 and TRBJ2-3, the complete variable domain reads DGGITQSPKYLFRKEGQNVTLSCEQNLNHDAMYWYRQDPGQGLRLIYYSQIVNDFQKGDIAEGYSVSREKKESFPLTVTSAQKNPTAFYLCASSYQGTRTQYFGPGTRLTVL.

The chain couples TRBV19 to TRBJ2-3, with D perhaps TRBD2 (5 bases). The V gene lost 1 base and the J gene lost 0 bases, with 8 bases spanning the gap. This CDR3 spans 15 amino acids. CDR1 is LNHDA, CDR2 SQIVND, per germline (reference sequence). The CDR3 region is CASSIATTSTDTQYF. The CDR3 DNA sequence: TGTGCCAGTAGTATAGCGACTACTAGCACAGATACGCAGTATTTT.

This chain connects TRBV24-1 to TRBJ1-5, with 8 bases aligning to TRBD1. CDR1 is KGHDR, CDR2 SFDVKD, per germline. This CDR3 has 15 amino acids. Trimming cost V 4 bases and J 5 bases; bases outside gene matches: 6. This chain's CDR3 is CATSEGDRRDQPQHF. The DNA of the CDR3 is TGTGCCACCAGTGAGGGGGACAGGCGGGATCAGCCCCAGCATTTT.

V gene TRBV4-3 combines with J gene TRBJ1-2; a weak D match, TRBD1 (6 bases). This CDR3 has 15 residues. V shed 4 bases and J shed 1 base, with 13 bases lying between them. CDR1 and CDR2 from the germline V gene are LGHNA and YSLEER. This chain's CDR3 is CASSLDNRVNYGYTF. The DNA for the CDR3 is TGCGCCAGCAGCCTCGATAACAGGGTTAACTATGGCTACACCTTC.

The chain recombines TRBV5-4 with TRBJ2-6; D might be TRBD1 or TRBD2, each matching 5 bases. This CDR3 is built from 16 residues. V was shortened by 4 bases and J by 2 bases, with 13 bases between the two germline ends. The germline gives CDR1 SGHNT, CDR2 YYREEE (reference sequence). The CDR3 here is CASSQARGAGANVLTF. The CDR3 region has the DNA TGTGCCAGCAGCCAGGCAAGGGGAGCTGGGGCCAACGTCCTGACTTTC.

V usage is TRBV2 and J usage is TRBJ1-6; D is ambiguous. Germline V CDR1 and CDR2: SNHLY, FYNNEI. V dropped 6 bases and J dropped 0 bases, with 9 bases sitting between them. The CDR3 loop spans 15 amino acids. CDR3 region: CASRFQSSYNSPLHF. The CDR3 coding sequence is TGTGCCAGCAGGTTTCAGAGCTCCTATAATTCACCCCTCCACTTT.

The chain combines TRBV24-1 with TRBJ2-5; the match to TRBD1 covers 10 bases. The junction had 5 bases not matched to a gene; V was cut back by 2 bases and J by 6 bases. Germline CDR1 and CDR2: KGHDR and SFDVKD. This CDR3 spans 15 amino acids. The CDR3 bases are TGTGCCACCAGTGATTCGAGTGACAGGGGGCAGACCCAGTACTTC. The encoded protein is CATSDSSDRGQTQYF.

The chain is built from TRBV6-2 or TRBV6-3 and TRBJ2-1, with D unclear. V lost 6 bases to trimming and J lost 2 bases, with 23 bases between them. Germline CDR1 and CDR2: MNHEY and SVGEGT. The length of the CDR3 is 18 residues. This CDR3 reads CASSHVIGSRRPYNEQFF. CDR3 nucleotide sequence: TGTGCCAGCAGCCACGTGATAGGATCCCGCCGCCCCTACAATGAGCAGTTCTTC.

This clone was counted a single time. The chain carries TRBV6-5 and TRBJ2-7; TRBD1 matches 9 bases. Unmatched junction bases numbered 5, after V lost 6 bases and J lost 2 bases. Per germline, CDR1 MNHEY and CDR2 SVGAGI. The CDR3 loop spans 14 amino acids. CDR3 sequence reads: CASRTGTGTYEQYF. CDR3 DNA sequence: TGTGCCAGCAGGACCGGGACAGGGACCTACGAGCAGTACTTC.

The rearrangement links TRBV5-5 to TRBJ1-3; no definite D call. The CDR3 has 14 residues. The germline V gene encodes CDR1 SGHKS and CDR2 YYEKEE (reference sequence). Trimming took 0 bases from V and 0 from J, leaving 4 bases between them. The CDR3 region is CASSLVGSGNTIYF. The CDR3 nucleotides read TGTGCCAGCAGCTTGGTGGGCTCTGGAAACACCATATATTTT. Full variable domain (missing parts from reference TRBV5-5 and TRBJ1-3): DAGVTQSPTHLIKTRGQQVTLRCSPISGHKSVSWYQQVLGQGPQFIFQYYEKEERGRGNFPDRFSARQFPNYSSELNVNALLLGDSALYLCASSLVGSGNTIYFGEGSWLTVV.

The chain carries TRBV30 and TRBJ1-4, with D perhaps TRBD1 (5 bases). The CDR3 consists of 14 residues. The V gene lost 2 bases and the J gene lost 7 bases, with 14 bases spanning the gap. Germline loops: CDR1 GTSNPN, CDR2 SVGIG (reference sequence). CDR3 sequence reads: CAWSMSGGVEKLFF. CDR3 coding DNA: TGTGCCTGGAGTATGTCAGGAGGGGTTGAAAAACTGTTTTTT.

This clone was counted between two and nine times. CDR3 DNA: TGTGCCATCAGTGAAGGACTGGCCCTGAACATTCAGTACTTC. Translated, it gives CAISEGLALNIQYF. The rearrangement joins TRBV10-3 to TRBJ2-4; D might be TRBD2 (5 bases). Trimming cost V 3 bases and J 7 bases, with 13 bases left between them. Looked up from germline, CDR1 is ENHRY and CDR2 is SYGVKD. The CDR3 has 14 residues.

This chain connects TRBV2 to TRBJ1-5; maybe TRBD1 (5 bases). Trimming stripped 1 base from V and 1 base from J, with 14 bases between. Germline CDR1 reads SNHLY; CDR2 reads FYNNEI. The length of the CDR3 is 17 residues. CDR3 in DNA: TGTGCCAGCAGTGAAGGGGCAGGGAGGTGGAGCAATCAGCCCCAGCATTTT. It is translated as CASSEGAGRWSNQPQHF.

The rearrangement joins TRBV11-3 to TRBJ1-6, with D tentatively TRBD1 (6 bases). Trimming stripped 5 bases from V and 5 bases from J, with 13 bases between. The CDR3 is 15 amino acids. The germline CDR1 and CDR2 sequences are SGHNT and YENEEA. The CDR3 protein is CASSAQGSNNSPLHF. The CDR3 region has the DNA TGTGCCAGCAGCGCCCAGGGGTCAAATAATTCACCCCTCCACTTT.

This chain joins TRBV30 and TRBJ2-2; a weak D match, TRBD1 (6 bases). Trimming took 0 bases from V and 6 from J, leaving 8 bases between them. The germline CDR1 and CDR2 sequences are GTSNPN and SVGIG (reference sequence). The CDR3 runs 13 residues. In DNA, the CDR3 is TGTGCCTGGAGTGTACAGGGATCCGGGGAGCTGTTTTTT. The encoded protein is CAWSVQGSGELFF.

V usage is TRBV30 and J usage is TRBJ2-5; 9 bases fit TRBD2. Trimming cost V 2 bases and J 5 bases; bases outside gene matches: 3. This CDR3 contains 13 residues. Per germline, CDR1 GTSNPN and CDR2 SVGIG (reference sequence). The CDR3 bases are TGTGCCTGGAGTAACGGACTAGCGGAGACCCAGTACTTC. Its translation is CAWSNGLAETQYF.

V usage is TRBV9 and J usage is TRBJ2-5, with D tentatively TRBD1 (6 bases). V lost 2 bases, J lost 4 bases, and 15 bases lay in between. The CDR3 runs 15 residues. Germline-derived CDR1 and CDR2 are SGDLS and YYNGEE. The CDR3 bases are TGTGCCAGCAGCGTCGACGGGGTGGGGGCAGAGACCCAGTACTTC. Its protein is CASSVDGVGAETQYF.

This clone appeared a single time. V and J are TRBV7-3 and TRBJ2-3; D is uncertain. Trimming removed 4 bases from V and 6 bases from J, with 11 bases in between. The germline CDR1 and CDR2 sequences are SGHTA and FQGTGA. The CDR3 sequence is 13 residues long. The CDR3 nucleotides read TGTGCCAGCAGCTCTGGCCCTTCGGATACGCAGTATTTT. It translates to CASSSGPSDTQYF.

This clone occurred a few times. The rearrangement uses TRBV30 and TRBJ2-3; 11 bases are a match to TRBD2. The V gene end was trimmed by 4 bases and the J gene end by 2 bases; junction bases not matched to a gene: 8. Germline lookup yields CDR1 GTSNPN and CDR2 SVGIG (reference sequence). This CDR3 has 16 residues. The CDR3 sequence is CAWKPLAGGLTDTQYF. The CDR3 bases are TGTGCCTGGAAACCCCTAGCGGGGGGCCTCACAGATACGCAGTATTTT.

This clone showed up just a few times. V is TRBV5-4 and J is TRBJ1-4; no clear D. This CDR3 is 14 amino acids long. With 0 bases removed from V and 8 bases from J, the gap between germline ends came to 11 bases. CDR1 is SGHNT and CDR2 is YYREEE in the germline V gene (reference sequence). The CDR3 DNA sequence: TGTGCCAGCAGCTTGGGTGGAAATGGGGAAAAACTGTTTTTT. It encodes CASSLGGNGEKLFF.

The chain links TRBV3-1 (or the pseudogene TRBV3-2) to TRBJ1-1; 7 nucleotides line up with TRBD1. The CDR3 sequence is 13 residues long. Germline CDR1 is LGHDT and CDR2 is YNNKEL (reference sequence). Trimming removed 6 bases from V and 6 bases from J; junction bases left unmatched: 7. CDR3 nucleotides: TGTGCCAGCAGGGCGACAGGGTACCCTGAAGCTTTCTTT. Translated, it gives CASRATGYPEAFF.

CDR3 region: CASSEKPGHLFPGELFF. The DNA for the CDR3 is TGTGCCAGCAGCGAAAAACCGGGACACCTTTTTCCCGGGGAGCTGTTTTTT. The J gene is TRBJ2-2, the V gene TRBV9; possibly TRBD1 for D (6 bases). CDR3 length: 17 residues. V lost 3 bases and J lost 6, with 21 bases in between. Germline assignment: CDR1 SGDLS and CDR2 YYNGEE.

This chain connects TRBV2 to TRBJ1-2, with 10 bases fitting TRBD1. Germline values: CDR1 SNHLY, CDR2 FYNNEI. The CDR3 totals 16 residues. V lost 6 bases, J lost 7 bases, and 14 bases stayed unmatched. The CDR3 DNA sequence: TGTGCCAGCAGCGAGGGTGGAGGGACAGGGGTTTCTGGCTACACCTTC. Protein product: CASSEGGGTGVSGYTF.